Following are 17 T cell receptor beta chains from one sample sequenced in a study of cytotoxic CD8 clonotypes in ibrutinib-treated CLL. Using immunoSEQ multiplex PCR, the repertoire was profiled, and TCRdb retains in-frame clones only, with some absent. The sample holds 330,000 or so clones, roughly 67% seen once. This material consisted of PBMCs, taken after 36 months of ibrutinib treatment. These receptors were obtained from a human donor with chronic lymphocytic leukemia.

The chain carries TRBV5-1 and TRBJ2-7, with 8 bases fitting TRBD2. The CDR3 has 15 amino acids. Trimming removed 4 bases from V and 2 bases from J; junction bases left unmatched: 8. The germline CDR1 and CDR2 sequences are SGHRS and YFSETQ. The CDR3: CASSTKAGAPYEQYF. The CDR3 DNA reads TGCGCCAGCAGCACCAAAGCGGGAGCCCCCTACGAGCAGTACTTC.

The V gene is TRBV9, the J gene TRBJ1-1; TRBD1 matches 7 bases. CDR1 and CDR2 (germline): SGDLS, YYNGEE. CDR3 length: 18 residues. The trim removed 0 bases at V and 7 bases at J, leaving 18 bases unmatched. The CDR3 nucleotides read TGTGCCAGCAGCGTAGCCCGAAGGCCAGGGGGGCAAAGTGGTGAAGCTTTCTTT. It encodes CASSVARRPGGQSGEAFF.

This chain uses TRBV7-6 with TRBJ2-4; TRBD1 agrees at 8 bases. From germline, CDR1 is SGHVS and CDR2 FNYEAQ. The CDR3 covers 14 residues. After removal of 6 bases from V and 9 bases from J, the junction contained 10 bases not matched to a gene. CDR3 DNA: TGTGCCAGCAGTAAGGACAGGGCCGTGGGCATTCAGTACTTC. Its translation: CASSKDRAVGIQYF.

The chain joins TRBV5-4 to TRBJ2-5; 11 nucleotides align to TRBD2. The CDR3 runs to 14 residues. Germline V gene sequence: CDR1 SGHNT, CDR2 YYREEE (reference sequence). V dropped 4 bases and J dropped 5; count of bases not matched to a gene: 4. The CDR3 here is CASSISGGAETQYF. In nucleotides, the CDR3 is TGTGCCAGCAGCATTAGCGGGGGGGCGGAGACCCAGTACTTC.

The chain joins TRBV6-5 to TRBJ2-3; 8 bases match TRBD2. Germline V lookup: CDR1 MNHEY, CDR2 SVGAGI. V gave up 4 bases and J gave up 7 bases; unmatched junction bases: 10. The CDR3 runs to 15 residues. The CDR3 DNA reads TGTGCCAGCAGTTCTCGCGGGGGGTGGTTGAATACGCAGTATTTT. It specifies CASSSRGGWLNTQYF.

The CDR3, as DNA: TGTGCCAGTAGTATACTAGGAGGGGTGACAGATACGCAGTATTTT. Its translation is CASSILGGVTDTQYF. The chain combines TRBV19 with TRBJ2-3, with a tentative D call TRBD2 (6 bases). Germline loops: CDR1 LNHDA, CDR2 SQIVND (reference sequence). The CDR3 loop spans 15 amino acids. V was pared by 2 bases and J by 3 bases, with 12 bases between.

This clone has only one observation. The chain combines TRBV6-4 with TRBJ1-2; D not certain. V dropped 0 bases and J dropped 5 bases, with 7 bases sitting between them. Germline assignment: CDR1 MRHNA and CDR2 SNTAGT. The CDR3 totals 13 residues. This CDR3 is CASSDSRSYGYTF. CDR3 bases: TGTGCCAGCAGTGACTCTCGGTCATATGGCTACACCTTC.

The chain is built from TRBV29-1 and TRBJ1-1, with D possibly being TRBD1 (5 bases). There are 12 residues in the CDR3. CDR1 is SQVTM and CDR2 is ANQGSEA in the germline V gene. Trimming removed 3 bases at V and 8 bases at J, with 13 bases between. In nucleotides, the CDR3 is TGCAGCGTTGAGGGGCAGGGTAGAGAAGCTTTCTTT. Encoded protein: CSVEGQGREAFF.

The table lists this clone with a few counts. The identical CDR3 is also encoded by other nucleotide sequences in the sample. The V gene is TRBV5-1, the J gene TRBJ1-5; D unresolved. The germline CDR1 and CDR2 sequences are SGHRS and YFSETQ. The CDR3 spans 13 residues. Trimming pared 0 bases from V and 4 bases from J, leaving 5 bases between. For the CDR3, the DNA is TGCGCCAGCAGCTTGGCAGTAAATCAGCCCCAGCATTTT. This sequence encodes CASSLAVNQPQHF.

The chain carries TRBV4-1 and TRBJ2-1; possibly TRBD2 for D (5 bases). The CDR3 runs to 16 residues. With 0 bases removed from V and 2 bases from J, the gap between germline ends came to 11 bases. Germline CDR1 and CDR2: MGHRA and YSYEKL. CDR3 in amino acids: CASSQDAGVTYNEQFF. DNA of the CDR3: TGCGCCAGCAGCCAAGACGCGGGCGTAACCTACAATGAGCAGTTCTTC.

CDR3 DNA: TGTGCCAGCAGTTTACAGATGTCTGGCTACACCTTC. Translated: CASSLQMSGYTF. The chain uses TRBV28 and TRBJ1-2; D not certain. The CDR3 contains 12 residues. Trimming stripped 2 bases from V and 7 bases from J, with 8 bases between. CDR1 and CDR2 from the germline V gene are MDHEN and SYDVKM.

The count of this clone is one. The chain employs TRBV6-1 and TRBJ2-7; possible D gene TRBD1, 5 bases. The V and J ends lost 4 bases and 6 bases respectively, with 13 bases between them. From germline, CDR1 is MNHNS and CDR2 SASEGT. The CDR3 is 13 amino acids. DNA for the CDR3: TGTGCCAGCAGTGTGAGCAGGGTGGGCGAGCAGTACTTC. Translation: CASSVSRVGEQYF.

The genes are TRBV29-1 and TRBJ2-2, with D tentatively TRBD1 (6 bases). With 7 bases removed from V and 7 bases from J, the gap between germline ends came to 19 bases. The CDR3 totals 14 residues. Germline V gives CDR1 SQVTM, CDR2 ANQGSEA. CDR3 in amino acids: CSALGGRKGGELFF. DNA of the CDR3: TGCAGCGCCTTAGGGGGAAGGAAGGGCGGGGAGCTGTTTTTT.

The chain has TRBV19 and TRBJ2-2; the D gene is possibly TRBD2 (5 bases). This CDR3 region has 15 residues. The germline CDR1 and CDR2 sequences are LNHDA and SQIVND (reference sequence). With 7 bases removed from V and 5 bases from J, the gap between germline ends came to 17 bases. The CDR3 loop reads CASTPAGTGTGELFF. The CDR3 DNA sequence: TGTGCCAGTACCCCCGCGGGTACGGGGACCGGGGAGCTGTTTTTT.

This chain links TRBV5-4 with TRBJ2-5; D is unclear. CDR3 length equals 13 residues. Between the trimmed V and J ends, which lost 0 bases and 3 bases, there was a span of 6 bases. Germline CDR1 reads SGHNT; CDR2 reads YYREEE (reference sequence). The CDR3 reads CASSLVAEETQYF. CDR3 nucleotide sequence: TGTGCCAGCAGCTTGGTTGCGGAAGAGACCCAGTACTTC.

Only a few counts were recorded for this clone. This sequence joins TRBV7-2 and TRBJ2-7; 11 bases match TRBD2. CDR1 is SGHTA and CDR2 is FQGNSA in the germline V gene. V dropped 5 bases and J dropped 0; count of bases not matched to a gene: 15. This CDR3 has 19 residues. CDR3 coding DNA: TGTGCCAGCAGCCGCAAGACGAAGACTAGCGGGAAGACCTCCTACGAGCAGTACTTC. Protein sequence: CASSRKTKTSGKTSYEQYF.

J is TRBJ2-1 and V is TRBV9, with 14 bases aligning to TRBD2. V shed 2 bases and J 16 bases; nucleotides not matched to a gene: 5. This CDR3 is 13 amino acids long. The germline gives CDR1 SGDLS, CDR2 YYNGEE. As DNA, the CDR3 is TGTGCCAGCAGCGTGGGGACTAGCGGGGGCCCATTCTTC. Its protein product is CASSVGTSGGPFF.